The clone carrying this T cell receptor beta chain has ten or more counts. Its target is unknown. The data were taken from a study of early T cells in non-severe SARS-CoV-2 infection. Study details: Chains were unpaired, as sequencing was done on bulk RNA from unsorted whole blood. Study-level findings and limits: The VDJdb matching leaned toward anti-spike CD8 responses and overlooked private and CD4 specificities.

Researchers tagged individual cDNA molecules with unique molecular identifiers. MiXCR was run by TCRdb on the 5' RACE reads, yielding one entry per CDR3 protein. The repertoire holds roughly 30,000 distinct CDR3 sequences, more than 3.5% seen once, with around 6% in the top ten. The CDR3 has 15 amino acids. In germline, CDR1 is LNHNV, CDR2 YYDKDF (reference sequence). The V gene lost 3 bases and the J gene lost 5 bases, with 16 bases spanning the gap. Sequenced input: whole blood. The TCR comes from an adult who was a healthcare worker with PCR-confirmed SARS-CoV-2 infection or an uninfected control (not recorded which). This chain joins TRBV15 and TRBJ2-5; D is perhaps TRBD2 (6 bases). The CDR3, as DNA: TGTGCCACCAGCAGTGCGGGGTCCAGGTCGGAGACCCAGTACTTC. Translated: CATSSAGSRSETQYF. Based on the CDR3 plus reference TRBV15 and TRBJ2-5, the full variable domain is DAMVIQNPRYQVTQFGKPVTLSCSQTLNHNVMYWYQQKSSQAPKLLFHYYDKDFNNEADTPDNFQSRRPNTSFCFLDIRSPGLGDTAMYLCATSSAGSRSETQYFGPGTRLLVL.